What follows are 10 T cell receptor beta chains derived from one specimen sequenced in a study of blood T cell repertoires in COVID-19. TCRdb keeps only in-frame clones here, not all; method: immunoSEQ multiplex PCR. This table has about 210,000 clones, 81% appearing once. The material sequenced was PBMCs or T cells enriched from blood (not recorded which). Receptors were obtained from a woman aged 45 to 65 with acute COVID-19.

This clone was seen once. The genes are TRBV18 and TRBJ2-1; the D is unclear. V lost 0 bases and J lost 0, with 9 bases in between. Germline V lookup: CDR1 KGHSH, CDR2 LQKENI. The CDR3 sequence is 16 residues long. CDR3 DNA sequence: TGTGCCAGCTCACCACCTCTCAGAATCTCCTACAATGAGCAGTTCTTC. This encodes CASSPPLRISYNEQFF.

This clone was seen more than once but under ten times. The rearrangement uses TRBV12-3 or TRBV12-4 and TRBJ1-1; no clear D. Deletions cut 6 bases from V and 8 bases from J, with 13 bases between. The CDR3 sequence is 12 residues long. This CDR3 reads CASSDPAREAFF. CDR3 DNA: TGTGCCAGCAGCGACCCCGCTAGGGAAGCTTTCTTT.

The rearrangement uses TRBV19 and TRBJ2-3; 10 bases agree with TRBD1. The V gene end was trimmed by 7 bases and the J gene end by 3 bases; junction bases not matched to a gene: 7. Germline lookup yields CDR1 LNHDA and CDR2 SQIVND (reference sequence). CDR3 length: 15 amino acids. The CDR3 bases are TGTGCCAGTAAGCTGGGACAGGGGATTACAGATACGCAGTATTTT. Its translation: CASKLGQGITDTQYF. The full variable domain, completed using reference TRBV19 and TRBJ2-3, is DGGITQSPKYLFRKEGQNVTLSCEQNLNHDAMYWYRQDPGQGLRLIYYSQIVNDFQKGDIAEGYSVSREKKESFPLTVTSAQKNPTAFYLCASKLGQGITDTQYFGPGTRLTVL.

This clone was recorded a few times. V is TRBV5-1 and J is TRBJ2-2, with D possibly being TRBD2 (5 bases). CDR1 is SGHRS, CDR2 YFSETQ, per germline. Trimming cost V 4 bases and J 0 bases, with 13 bases left between them. The CDR3 contains 16 residues. The CDR3: CASSLGIAANTGELFF. The CDR3 bases are TGCGCCAGCAGCCTCGGGATCGCCGCGAACACCGGGGAGCTGTTTTTT.

This clone was seen just once. The J gene is TRBJ2-3, the V gene TRBV9; weak D call: TRBD1 (6 bases). Trimming stripped 2 bases from V and 2 bases from J, with 12 bases between. CDR3 size: 15 residues. The germline V gene has CDR1 SGDLS and CDR2 YYNGEE. Here the CDR3 reads CASSVSGVITDTQYF. In DNA form, the CDR3 reads TGTGCCAGCAGCGTTTCAGGGGTGATCACAGATACGCAGTATTTT.

The chain couples TRBV11-3 to TRBJ2-5, with D hard to call. This CDR3 contains 12 residues. Germline CDR1 reads SGHNT; CDR2 reads YENEEA. V gave up 5 bases and J gave up 5 bases, with 9 bases separating them. CDR3 sequence reads: CASSPNRETQYF. The CDR3, as DNA: TGTGCCAGCAGCCCTAATCGGGAGACCCAGTACTTC.

The J gene is TRBJ2-5, the V gene TRBV28; 8 bases are a match to TRBD1. The V and J ends lost 1 base and 6 bases, in that order; junction bases with no gene match: 4. CDR3 size: 14 residues. The germline gives CDR1 MDHEN, CDR2 SYDVKM. The DNA for the CDR3 is TGTGCCAGCAGTTTATTCAGGGGGCTAAAGACCCAGTACTTC. Its protein is CASSLFRGLKTQYF.

The count of this clone is one. The chain recombines TRBV7-2 with TRBJ2-5; the D gene is possibly TRBD2 (7 bases). V lost 6 bases to trimming and J lost 4 bases, with 18 bases between them. The CDR3 is made up of 15 amino acids. Germline V lookup: CDR1 SGHTA, CDR2 FQGNSA. CDR3 sequence reads: CASSPKIGGRETQYF. Written as DNA, the CDR3 is TGTGCCAGCAGTCCCAAAATCGGGGGGCGAGAGACCCAGTACTTC.

This chain joins TRBV29-1 and TRBJ1-2; D gene uncertain. Trimming pared 3 bases from V and 8 bases from J, leaving 10 bases between. The CDR3 runs to 11 residues. Germline assignment: CDR1 SQVTM and CDR2 ANQGSEA. The CDR3 DNA follows: TGCAGCGTTGATAGGGAGGGCGGCTACACCTTC. Translated, it gives CSVDREGGYTF.

The CDR3 loop is CASSEAKRGLYEQYF. The CDR3 DNA reads as TGTGCCAGCAGTGAAGCGAAGAGGGGGCTGTACGAGCAGTACTTC. V and J are TRBV2 and TRBJ2-7; TRBD1 matches 7 bases. The trim removed 0 bases at V and 4 bases at J, leaving 6 bases unmatched. Germline CDR1 is SNHLY and CDR2 is FYNNEI. The CDR3 is 15 residues long. Complete variable domain (other parts from reference TRBV2 and TRBJ2-7): EPEVTQTPSHQVTQMGQEVILRCVPISNHLYFYWYRQILGQKVEFLVSFYNNEISEKSEIFDDQFSVERPDGSNFTLKIRSTKLEDSAMYFCASSEAKRGLYEQYFGPGTRLTVT.